The TCR beta chain under discussion was sequenced for a study of T cell responses to AZD1222 COVID-19 vaccine. Here immunoSEQ multiplex PCR was the method, and the copy in TCRdb shows in-frame clones only, minus some. The data contain 100,000 to 150,000 clones, approximately 89% of them singletons. As regards this clone: No antigen is known for it.

This CDR3 region has 13 residues. Germline V CDR1 and CDR2: SGHTA, FQGNSA. Trimming removed 2 bases from V and 7 bases from J, with 9 bases in between. Overall study results and limits: Within unmutated variant regions lay the reported targets of nearly half of spike-specific TCRs. AZD1222 recipients seropositive at baseline numbered only six or seven.

The sample was peripheral blood, taken on day 0 of AZD1222 vaccination. The sequence was obtained from an adult in good health. V is TRBV7-2 and J is TRBJ1-5; D ambiguous. The CDR3 sequence: CASSLSFGQPQHF. The DNA for the CDR3 is TGTGCCAGCAGCTTATCGTTTGGGCAGCCCCAGCATTTT.